The clone carrying this TCR beta chain has more than one count but fewer than ten. Germline loops: CDR1 KGHSH, CDR2 LQKENI. V lost 2 bases and J 5 bases, leaving 7 bases between the germline ends. This CDR3 has 13 residues. The data belong to a study of T cell repertoires in cytomegalovirus infection. On the study more broadly: CMV infection and matching HLA type were both indicated by public TCR beta signatures.

TCRdb reprocessed the reads with MiXCR, giving one entry per CDR3 protein. The table has about 330,000 distinct CDR3 sequences, around 9.5% seen once; the top ten hold roughly 4%. The TCR comes from a human donor in good health (CMV status not recorded). Some clones in this sample may be carry-over from other donors' samples. The specimen was PBMCs. The chain is built from TRBV18 and TRBJ2-1, with D uncertain. The CDR3 spells CASSPARNNEQFF. The CDR3, as DNA: TGTGCCAGCTCACCAGCCAGGAACAATGAGCAGTTCTTC.